The 2 T cell receptor beta chains reported below all come from one sample, sequenced in a study of shared clonotypes between healthy human individuals. The protocol was immunoSEQ multiplex PCR, while the TCRdb copy is restricted to in-frame clones and leaves out a portion. The data hold roughly 2.2 million clones, with roughly 93% observed a single time. The material sequenced was naive CD4+ T cells from PBMCs. The sample's subset: CD45RA+ positively selected. The source is a man aged 18 to 30 in good health. Some clones in this sample may be carry-over from other donors' samples.

For this clone: This specimen includes other DNA sequences encoding the same CDR3. The rearrangement joins TRBV7-3 to TRBJ2-1; D is unresolved. The CDR3 is made up of 14 amino acids. V dropped 0 bases and J dropped 7 bases, with 10 bases sitting between them. Germline CDR1 is SGHTA and CDR2 is FQGTGA. The CDR3 protein is CASSLTSYPNEQFF. In DNA, the CDR3 is TGTGCCAGCAGCTTAACGTCATACCCAAATGAGCAGTTCTTC.

V usage is TRBV15 and J usage is TRBJ2-7; D gene ambiguous. This CDR3 region has 15 residues. Germline V CDR1 and CDR2: LNHNV, YYDKDF (reference sequence). Trimming shortened V by 5 bases and J by 3 bases, and 17 bases separated the two germline ends. The CDR3 bases are TGTGCCACCAGCGGCCCCCGAACAGCGTTCTACGAGCAGTACTTC. Its translation is CATSGPRTAFYEQYF.